The rows below give T cell receptor beta chains drawn from one sample of a study of T cell responses to AZD1222 COVID-19 vaccine. Using immunoSEQ multiplex PCR, the repertoire was profiled, and TCRdb retains in-frame clones only, with some absent. The table lists 90,000 to 150,000 clones, around nine tenths of them singletons. The specimen comprised peripheral blood, sampled on day 0 of AZD1222 vaccination. The origin of the receptors is an adult in good health. Each CDR3 is given with its conserved first and last residue. The order of the fields is clone size, V gene, D gene, J gene, CDR3 DNA, CDR3 protein. D genes are given only for firm matches. Clone size is not always given. Where it is, it says once, few, many or a class for expanded clones.

.,TRBV27,.,TRBJ2-7,TGTGCCAGCTCCCGACCGGGGCCCGGTGAGCAGTACTTC,CASSRPGPGEQYF
.,TRBV18,.,TRBJ2-1,TGTGCCAGCTCCCGGGGGTCCCTTGGGAATGAGCAGTTCTTC,CASSRGSLGNEQFF
.,TRBV27,.,TRBJ2-7,TGTGCCAGCAGTTTAGGCGGGGGCATCTCCTACGAGCAGTACTTC,CASSLGGGISYEQYF
.,TRBV19,TRBD1,TRBJ1-2,TGTGCCAGTAGTCCAGACAGGGGGCGTAACTATGGCTACACCTTC,CASSPDRGRNYGYTF
.,TRBV19,.,TRBJ1-1,TGTGCCACGGGCGGGCATATGAACACTGAAGCTTTCTTT,CATGGHMNTEAFF
.,TRBV18,TRBD1,TRBJ1-1,TGTGCCAGCTCACCGGTGGGACAGGGGGCAGGGACTGAAGCTTTCTTT,CASSPVGQGAGTEAFF
.,TRBV5-4,.,TRBJ1-2,TGTGCCAGCAGCTTGGGGCAGAATATCTATGGCTACACCTTC,CASSLGQNIYGYTF
once,TRBV7-9,.,TRBJ2-1,TGTGCCAGCAGCTTAGTGGGCGGGCCCTCTAAGAACAATGAGCAGTTCTTC,CASSLVGGPSKNNEQFF
.,TRBV7-9,.,TRBJ2-7,TGTGCCAGCAGCTTAGTTGGTGGATACGAGCAGTACTTC,CASSLVGGYEQYF
.,TRBV30,.,TRBJ1-2,TGTGCCTGGAACCTCGACCGCGGCTGGGGCTACACCTTC,CAWNLDRGWGYTF
.,TRBV3-1/TRBV3-2,.,TRBJ1-4,TGTGCCAGCAGCCAAGGGACCGCCAATGAAAAACTGTTTTTT,CASSQGTANEKLFF
.,TRBV3-1/TRBV3-2,TRBD1,TRBJ1-1,TGTGCCAGCAGCCAACAGGGGGGTAACACTGAAGCTTTCTTT,CASSQQGGNTEAFF
.,TRBV11-1,.,TRBJ1-3,TGTGCCAGCAGCTTGGATACCTCTGGAAACACCATATATTTT,CASSLDTSGNTIYF
.,TRBV11-2,.,TRBJ2-7,TGTGCCAGCAGCCCGGGCCGTACCTCCGGACCTAGCTCCTACGAGCAGTACTTC,CASSPGRTSGPSSYEQYF
.,TRBV3-1/TRBV3-2,TRBD1,TRBJ1-3,TGTGCCAGCAGCCGCCCCCCCGGGACAGGGACTAGCTCTGGAAACACCATATATTTT,CASSRPPGTGTSSGNTIYF
.,TRBV9,.,TRBJ2-2,TGTGCCAGCAGCGTAGTAGGTAGCGTTGGGAAGCTGTTTTTT,CASSVVGSVGKLFF
.,TRBV5-1,.,TRBJ1-1,TGCGCCAGCAGCGTCGGGGGGAACACTGAAGCTTTCTTT,CASSVGGNTEAFF
.,TRBV25-1,.,TRBJ1-2,TGTGCCAGCAGTGAATCCGGTTCTGCTAACTATGGCTACACCTTC,CASSESGSANYGYTF
.,TRBV29-1,TRBD1,TRBJ1-2,TGCAGCGTTGTACTACAGGGGGCGGGCTACACCTTC,CSVVLQGAGYTF
.,TRBV6-5,TRBD1,TRBJ1-4,TGTGCCAGCAGATTTACAGGGGGAGCTAATGAAAAACTGTTTTTT,CASRFTGGANEKLFF
.,TRBV6-5,.,TRBJ1-1,TGTGCCAGCAGTTACTGGGAGGGGAGGATGAACACTGAAGCTTTCTTT,CASSYWEGRMNTEAFF
.,TRBV9,.,TRBJ2-1,TGTGCCAGCACCCCGTCCTTCGTCGGCTACAATGAGCAGTTCTTC,CASTPSFVGYNEQFF